This section outlines one TCR beta chain sequence together with its context. What it binds is unknown. Running of the assay took place at deep level. The table came from immunoSEQ multiplex PCR; TCRdb's copy has only in-frame clones and leaves some out. Here the sample spans under 850,000 clones, more than 85% being singletons. Naive CD8 populations comprised CD45RO-negative cells positively selected for CCR7, excluding terminally differentiated effector memory CD45RA+ cells. This specimen comes from a study of shared clonotypes between healthy human individuals. Study background: A donor's plate count was three for CD4 naive and three for CD4 memory; CD8 naive had two and CD8 memory one.

This CDR3 comprises 13 residues. The germline V gene encodes CDR1 SQVTM and CDR2 ANQGSEA. The V gene end was trimmed by 4 bases and the J gene end by 1 base; junction bases not matched to a gene: 3. Overall study results and limits: Limited genetic and exposure-history diversity came from having few donors.

This sequence originates from a man aged 30 to 45 in good health. The chain combines TRBV29-1 with TRBJ2-7; 8 bases line up with TRBD2. The sample was naive CD8+ T cells sorted from blood. CDR3 residues: CSVATSGSYEQYF. CDR3 nucleotide sequence: TGCAGCGTTGCAACTAGCGGATCCTACGAGCAGTACTTC.